A single sample gave rise to the 7 T cell receptor beta chains below, sequenced in a study of post-analysis software for immune sequencing data. Study-level points and caveats: Higher frequency in patients than in controls was seen for roughly five TRBV segments, with TRBV5-6, TRBV5-1 and TRBV20-1 among them.

Incorporated into the TCR beta cDNA libraries were unique molecular identifiers, which served to reduce PCR and sequencing biases. TCRdb used MiXCR to reprocess the PCR reads, holding one entry per CDR3 protein. This table holds 750,000 to 950,000 distinct CDR3 sequences, roughly 58% found once. For these TCRs, the target antigens are not known. Sequencing was done on a sample of blood. The source of these receptors is a girl between 10 and 17 years old with multiple sclerosis.

V gene TRBV20-1 combines with J gene TRBJ2-7, with 7 bases identical to TRBD1. The CDR3 runs 18 residues. V lost 2 bases, J lost 7 bases, and 23 bases stayed unmatched. Looked up from germline, CDR1 is DFQATT and CDR2 is SNEGSKA (reference sequence). The CDR3 protein is CSARRDRLLGTGLTEQYF. The CDR3 DNA is TGCAGTGCTAGAAGGGACAGACTTCTAGGTACCGGCCTTACGGAGCAGTACTTC.

This clonotype was seen only a few times. CDR3 sequence reads: CSAGPGTGQETQYF. The CDR3 bases are TGCAGTGCGGGCCCCGGGACAGGACAAGAGACCCAGTACTTC. V is TRBV20-1 and J is TRBJ2-5; 8 nucleotides agree with TRBD1. Germline CDR1 and CDR2: DFQATT and SNEGSKA (reference sequence). V shed 6 bases, J shed 2 bases, and the junction held 8 bases outside the gene matches. This CDR3 spans 14 amino acids.

This clonotype has a handful of counts. The CDR3 here is CSASGRGAYNEQFF. As DNA, the CDR3 is TGCAGTGCTAGTGGGCGGGGGGCCTACAATGAGCAGTTCTTC. The chain has TRBV20-1 and TRBJ2-1, with 8 positions matching TRBD2. V dropped 3 bases and J dropped 2; count of bases not matched to a gene: 3. The CDR3 sequence is 14 residues long. Germline V CDR1 and CDR2: DFQATT, SNEGSKA (reference sequence).

The V gene is TRBV5-1, the J gene TRBJ2-3; D ambiguous. Germline V gene lookup returns CDR1 SGHRS and CDR2 YFSETQ. Trimming shortened V by 0 bases and J by 3 bases, and 11 bases separated the two germline ends. The CDR3 contains 15 residues. The CDR3 DNA reads as TGCGCCAGCAGCTTGGAGATGGCACGGACAGATACGCAGTATTTT. Amino acids: CASSLEMARTDTQYF.

The chain couples TRBV20-1 to TRBJ2-3, with D unresolved. CDR3 length: 12 residues. CDR1 and CDR2 from the germline V gene are DFQATT and SNEGSKA (reference sequence). V lost 5 bases and J lost 1, with 7 bases in between. CDR3 loop: CSARWGTDTQYF. The CDR3 DNA is TGCAGTGCTCGATGGGGCACAGATACGCAGTATTTT.

This clonotype was seen a few times. CDR3 sequence: CASKGWQGYEQYF. The CDR3 nucleotides are TGTGCCAGCAAGGGCTGGCAGGGCTACGAGCAGTACTTC. The chain recombines TRBV6-5 with TRBJ2-7, with D possibly matching TRBD1 (5 bases). Trimming took 7 bases from V and 3 from J, leaving 13 bases between them. Germline V gene data show CDR1 as MNHEY and CDR2 as SVGAGI. The CDR3 runs 13 residues.

The chain links TRBV20-1 to TRBJ2-7, with 10 bases matching TRBD1. Germline lookup yields CDR1 DFQATT and CDR2 SNEGSKA (reference sequence). J gave up 2 bases and V 3 bases, and 7 bases lay outside the gene matches. CDR3 length: 15 residues. CDR3 sequence reads: CSASRRDRGPYEQYF. CDR3 sequence (DNA): TGCAGTGCTAGTCGTCGAGACAGGGGGCCCTACGAGCAGTACTTC.